A single sample is the source of the 8 T cell receptor beta chains below, sequenced in a study of sequential checkpoint blockade in melanoma. TCRdb's copy holds only in-frame clones and misses some; the assay was immunoSEQ multiplex PCR. The sample records tens of thousands of clones, 83% being singletons. Treatment here: randomized to nivolumab then ipilimumab (arm A) or the reverse (arm B). Specimen: CD8+ T cells sorted from blood (inferred from file names), collected from a patient given nivolumab and ipilimumab in sequence. The receptors originated from a human donor with melanoma.

This clone was seen only a few times. The chain joins TRBV5-4 to TRBJ2-7; TRBD1 aligns across 9 bases. This CDR3 spans 15 amino acids. Germline V CDR1 and CDR2: SGHNT, YYREEE (reference sequence). V lost 0 bases, J lost 6 bases, and 7 bases stayed unmatched. CDR3 protein: CASSLVGTGMAEQYF. For the CDR3, the DNA is TGTGCCAGCAGCTTGGTCGGGACAGGGATGGCCGAGCAGTACTTC.

This clone has a handful of counts. The chain employs TRBV6-6 and TRBJ1-5, with D tentatively TRBD1 (5 bases). From germline, CDR1 is MNHNY and CDR2 SVGAGI (reference sequence). This CDR3 is built from 12 residues. Trimming shortened V by 7 bases and J by 6 bases, and 10 bases separated the two germline ends. CDR3 coding DNA: TGTGCCAGCACCATAAGGGGTCAGCCCCAGCATTTT. Translated, it gives CASTIRGQPQHF.

By share, this clone counts as medium-sized. Written as DNA, the CDR3 is TGCGCCAGCAGCCAGGACAGACTGAACACTGAAGCTTTCTTT. As protein: CASSQDRLNTEAFF. The chain recombines TRBV4-3 with TRBJ1-1; perhaps TRBD1 as D (6 bases). V lost 3 bases and J 0 bases, leaving 8 bases between the germline ends. CDR3 length equals 14 residues. Germline V gene lookup returns CDR1 LGHNA and CDR2 YSLEER.

The V gene is TRBV6-5, the J gene TRBJ2-1, with D perhaps TRBD1 (6 bases). Trimming cost V 5 bases and J 2 bases, with 10 bases left between them. CDR1 is MNHEY and CDR2 is SVGAGI in the germline V gene. The CDR3 is made up of 14 amino acids. The chain's CDR3 is CASSAQGPYNEQFF. Written as DNA, the CDR3 is TGTGCCAGCAGTGCACAGGGCCCCTACAATGAGCAGTTCTTC.

V is TRBV27 and J is TRBJ2-3, with 9 bases aligning to TRBD2. The CDR3 has 17 amino acids. Trimming at V came to 5 bases and at J to 7 bases, leaving 16 bases not matched to a gene. CDR1 is MNHEY and CDR2 is SMNVEV in the germline V gene (reference sequence). DNA for the CDR3: TGTGCCAGCAGTCCACTGACTAGCGGAGGGGCACGATATACGCAGTATTTT. Residues: CASSPLTSGGARYTQYF.

The count of this clone is one. J is TRBJ1-1 and V is TRBV19, with D perhaps TRBD1 (5 bases). The CDR3 is 16 amino acids. Germline values: CDR1 LNHDA, CDR2 SQIVND (reference sequence). Deletions cut 3 bases from V and 0 bases from J, with 14 bases between. CDR3 in amino acids: CASSIPPGLLNTEAFF. CDR3 coding DNA: TGTGCCAGTAGTATCCCCCCGGGACTCTTGAACACTGAAGCTTTCTTT. Drawing the rest from reference TRBV19 and TRBJ1-1, the complete variable domain is DGGITQSPKYLFRKEGQNVTLSCEQNLNHDAMYWYRQDPGQGLRLIYYSQIVNDFQKGDIAEGYSVSREKKESFPLTVTSAQKNPTAFYLCASSIPPGLLNTEAFFGQGTRLTVV.

The J gene is TRBJ2-7, the V gene TRBV28; the D gene is possibly TRBD2 (6 bases). The germline V and J ends were trimmed by 6 bases and 3 bases, with 15 bases remaining between them. The CDR3 has 14 residues. The germline CDR1 and CDR2 sequences are MDHEN and SYDVKM. In nucleotides, the CDR3 is TGTGCCAGCAGACCGGGACTCCGACTCTACGAGCAGTACTTC. Translation gives CASRPGLRLYEQYF.

The CDR3 DNA reads TGTGCCAGCAGTGCGATTAGCGGGAAGGATGCAGATACGCAGTATTTT. Protein product: CASSAISGKDADTQYF. This chain uses TRBV2 with TRBJ2-3, with 8 bases identical to TRBD2. This CDR3 contains 16 residues. With V trimmed by 4 bases and J by 4 bases, 10 bases remained unmatched. Germline values: CDR1 SNHLY, CDR2 FYNNEI.